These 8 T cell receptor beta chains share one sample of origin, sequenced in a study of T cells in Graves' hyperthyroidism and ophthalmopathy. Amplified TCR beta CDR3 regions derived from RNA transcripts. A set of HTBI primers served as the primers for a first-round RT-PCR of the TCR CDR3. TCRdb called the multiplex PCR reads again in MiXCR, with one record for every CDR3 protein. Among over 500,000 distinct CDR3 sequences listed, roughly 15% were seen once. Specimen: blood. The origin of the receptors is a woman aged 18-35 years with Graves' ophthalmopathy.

The CDR3 coding sequence is TGCGCCAGCAGCTCCGCCTTCTCGGGCTATGGCTACACCTTC. This gives the protein CASSSAFSGYGYTF. The chain links TRBV5-1 to TRBJ1-2; the D is unclear. Trimming shortened V by 3 bases and J by 4 bases, and 13 bases separated the two germline ends. The CDR3 is 14 amino acids. Looked up from germline, CDR1 is SGHRS and CDR2 is YFSETQ.

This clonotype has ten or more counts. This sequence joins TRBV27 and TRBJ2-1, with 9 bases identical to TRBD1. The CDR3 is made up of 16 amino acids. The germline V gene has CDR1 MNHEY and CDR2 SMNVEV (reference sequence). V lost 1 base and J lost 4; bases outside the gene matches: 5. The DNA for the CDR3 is TGTGCCAGCAGTTTATGGGGGACAGGGAATTACAATGAGCAGTTCTTC. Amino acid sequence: CASSLWGTGNYNEQFF.

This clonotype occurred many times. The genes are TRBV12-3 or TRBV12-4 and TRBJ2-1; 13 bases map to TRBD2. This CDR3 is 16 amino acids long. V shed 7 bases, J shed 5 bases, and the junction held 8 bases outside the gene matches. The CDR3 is CASTYQGLAGDNEQFF. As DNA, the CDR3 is TGTGCCAGCACCTATCAAGGACTAGCGGGGGACAATGAGCAGTTCTTC.

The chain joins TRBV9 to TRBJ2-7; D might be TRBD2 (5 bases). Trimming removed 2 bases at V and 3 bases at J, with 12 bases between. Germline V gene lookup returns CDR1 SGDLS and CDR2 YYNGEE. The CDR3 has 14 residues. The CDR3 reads CASSVSHTSYEQYF. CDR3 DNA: TGTGCCAGCAGCGTTAGCCACACTAGCTACGAGCAGTACTTC.

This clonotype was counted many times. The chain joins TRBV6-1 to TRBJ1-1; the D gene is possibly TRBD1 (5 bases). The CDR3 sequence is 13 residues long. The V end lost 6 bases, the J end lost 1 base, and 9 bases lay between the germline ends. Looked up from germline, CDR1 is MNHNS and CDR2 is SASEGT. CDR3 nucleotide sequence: TGTGCCAGCAGGGAGGGGTGGAACACTGAAGCTTTCTTT. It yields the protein CASREGWNTEAFF.

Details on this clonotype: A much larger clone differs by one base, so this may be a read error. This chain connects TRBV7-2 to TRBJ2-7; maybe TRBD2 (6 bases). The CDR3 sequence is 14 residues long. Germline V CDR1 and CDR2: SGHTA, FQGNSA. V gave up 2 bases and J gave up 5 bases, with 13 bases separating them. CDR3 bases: TGTACCAGCAGCTTAAGATGGCGGGGCGACGAGCAGTACTTC. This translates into CTSSLRWRGDEQYF.

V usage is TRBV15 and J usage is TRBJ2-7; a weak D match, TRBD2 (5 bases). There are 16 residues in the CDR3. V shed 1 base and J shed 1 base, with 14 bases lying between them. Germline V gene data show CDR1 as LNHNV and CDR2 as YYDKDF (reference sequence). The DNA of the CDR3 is TGTGCCACCAGCAGAGGATTGGCGGGCCCGTCCTACGAGCAGTACTTC. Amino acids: CATSRGLAGPSYEQYF.

The CDR3 loop is CAISVLGATDTQYF. DNA for the CDR3: TGTGCCATCAGTGTATTAGGGGCCACAGATACGCAGTATTTT. V is TRBV10-3 and J is TRBJ2-3, with D possibly being TRBD1 (5 bases). The germline V gene encodes CDR1 ENHRY and CDR2 SYGVKD. Between the trimmed V and J ends, which lost 4 bases and 2 bases, there was a span of 10 bases. The CDR3 loop spans 14 amino acids.